These T cell receptor beta chains were read from a single sample in a study of cytomegalovirus exposure and HLA in healthy donors. The assay was immunoSEQ multiplex PCR, and TCRdb's table has in-frame clones only and misses some. The sample shows 110,000 or so clones, over 65% of them seen only once. Sequenced sample: PBMCs. Source of these receptors: a woman aged 30 to 39 in good health and CMV-seropositive. CDR3s include the opening cysteine and the closing phenylalanine or tryptophan. The D gene is left open where the match is weak. A row's size may be missing; if present it is once, few, many or a size class.

clone size: -
D gene: -
J gene: TRBJ2-2
V gene: TRBV2
CDR3 protein: CASSGIGVNTGELFF
CDR3 DNA: TGTGCCAGCAGTGGGATAGGGGTGAACACCGGGGAGCTGTTTTTT

clone size: -
D gene: -
J gene: TRBJ2-7
V gene: TRBV6-1
CDR3 protein: CASSGASGAYEQYF
CDR3 DNA: TGTGCCAGCAGTGGGGCCTCAGGGGCCTACGAGCAGTACTTC

clone size: -
D gene: TRBD2
J gene: TRBJ2-2
V gene: TRBV18
CDR3 protein: CASSPQTSGSEAGELFF
CDR3 DNA: TGTGCCAGCTCACCACAGACTAGCGGGAGTGAAGCCGGGGAGCTGTTTTTT

clone size: -
D gene: TRBD2
J gene: TRBJ2-7
V gene: TRBV13
CDR3 protein: CATSRMASGKYEQYF
CDR3 DNA: TGTGCCACTTCAAGGATGGCTAGCGGGAAATACGAGCAGTACTTC

clone size: few
D gene: TRBD2
J gene: TRBJ2-3
V gene: TRBV7-7
CDR3 protein: CASSLGSGGITDTQYF
CDR3 DNA: TGTGCTAGCAGCTTAGGCAGCGGGGGGATCACAGATACGCAGTATTTT

clone size: -
D gene: TRBD1
J gene: TRBJ1-3
V gene: TRBV2
CDR3 protein: CASRGQTSGNTIYF
CDR3 DNA: TGTGCCAGCAGGGGACAGACCTCTGGAAACACCATATATTTT

clone size: -
D gene: -
J gene: TRBJ1-2
V gene: TRBV19
CDR3 protein: CASSIAQGSVYGYTF
CDR3 DNA: TGTGCCAGTAGTATTGCTCAGGGCTCCGTCTATGGCTACACCTTC

clone size: -
D gene: -
J gene: TRBJ2-7
V gene: TRBV6-1
CDR3 protein: CASSEYRVNEQYF
CDR3 DNA: TGTGCCAGCAGTGAATACAGGGTAAACGAGCAGTACTTC

clone size: -
D gene: -
J gene: TRBJ1-2
V gene: TRBV6-1
CDR3 protein: CASSEVMAVYGYTF
CDR3 DNA: TGTGCCAGCAGTGAAGTTATGGCCGTCTATGGCTACACCTTC

clone size: -
D gene: TRBD1
J gene: TRBJ1-3
V gene: TRBV5-6
CDR3 protein: CASSTGTGAISGNTIYF
CDR3 DNA: TGTGCCAGCAGCACAGGCACAGGGGCCATCTCTGGAAACACCATATATTTT

clone size: -
D gene: TRBD2
J gene: TRBJ2-1
V gene: TRBV2
CDR3 protein: CASMRREVGNEQFF
CDR3 DNA: TGTGCCAGCATGAGGCGGGAGGTGGGCAATGAGCAGTTCTTC

clone size: -
D gene: -
J gene: TRBJ2-1
V gene: TRBV12-5
CDR3 protein: CASALRGSYNEQFF
CDR3 DNA: TGTGCTAGTGCCCTTCGCGGCTCCTACAATGAGCAGTTCTTC

clone size: -
D gene: -
J gene: TRBJ1-1
V gene: TRBV2
CDR3 protein: CASGEGGTLPPSGTEAFF
CDR3 DNA: TGTGCCAGCGGTGAAGGAGGGACACTCCCACCCAGCGGCACTGAAGCTTTCTTT

clone size: -
D gene: -
J gene: TRBJ1-1
V gene: TRBV15
CDR3 protein: CATSSDTNTEAFF
CDR3 DNA: TGTGCCACCAGCAGTGACACCAACACTGAAGCTTTCTTT

clone size: -
D gene: TRBD2
J gene: TRBJ2-3
V gene: TRBV5-1
CDR3 protein: CASSFLSSAGDTTDTQYF
CDR3 DNA: TGCGCCAGCAGCTTCCTAAGTTCGGCGGGAGATACCACAGATACGCAGTATTTT

clone size: -
D gene: TRBD1
J gene: TRBJ1-1
V gene: TRBV18
CDR3 protein: CASSSVTGGSTEAFF
CDR3 DNA: TGTGCCAGCTCATCGGTGACAGGGGGTAGTACTGAAGCTTTCTTT

clone size: once
D gene: TRBD2
J gene: TRBJ2-1
V gene: TRBV5-1
CDR3 protein: CASSETSGSFNEQFF
CDR3 DNA: TGCGCCAGCAGCGAAACTAGCGGGAGCTTCAATGAGCAGTTCTTC

clone size: -
D gene: -
J gene: TRBJ1-1
V gene: TRBV5-1
CDR3 protein: CASSLAQGKATEAFF
CDR3 DNA: TGCGCCAGCAGCTTGGCTCAGGGGAAGGCGACTGAAGCTTTCTTT

clone size: few
D gene: TRBD2
J gene: TRBJ2-1
V gene: TRBV7-8
CDR3 protein: CASSYDPGTTTLNEQFF
CDR3 DNA: TGTGCCAGCAGCTACGACCCCGGGACTACAACTCTCAATGAGCAGTTCTTC

clone size: -
D gene: -
J gene: TRBJ2-2
V gene: TRBV6-5
CDR3 protein: CASSYDSGTGELFF
CDR3 DNA: TGTGCCAGCAGTTACGATTCAGGGACCGGGGAGCTGTTTTTT

clone size: few
D gene: TRBD1
J gene: TRBJ1-6
V gene: TRBV18
CDR3 protein: CASSLTQGDSPLHF
CDR3 DNA: TGTGCCAGCTCACTTACTCAGGGGGATTCACCCCTCCACTTT

clone size: few
D gene: -
J gene: TRBJ2-7
V gene: TRBV19
CDR3 protein: CATGHNSYEQYF
CDR3 DNA: TGTGCCACCGGACACAACTCCTACGAGCAGTACTTC

clone size: -
D gene: -
J gene: TRBJ2-2
V gene: TRBV19
CDR3 protein: CASSIGPGELFF
CDR3 DNA: TGTGCCAGTAGTATAGGGCCCGGGGAGCTGTTTTTT

clone size: -
D gene: TRBD1
J gene: TRBJ1-6
V gene: TRBV11-2
CDR3 protein: CASSDIQGAPENSPLHF
CDR3 DNA: TGTGCCAGCAGCGATATACAGGGGGCGCCGGAAAATTCACCCCTCCACTTT

clone size: -
D gene: -
J gene: TRBJ2-1
V gene: TRBV5-1
CDR3 protein: CASSPVGARNEQFF
CDR3 DNA: TGCGCCAGCAGCCCGGTGGGGGCTAGGAATGAGCAGTTCTTC

clone size: -
D gene: TRBD1
J gene: TRBJ1-2
V gene: TRBV10-3
CDR3 protein: CAISESILRQGDGYTF
CDR3 DNA: TGTGCCATCAGTGAATCGATTCTGAGACAGGGGGATGGCTACACCTTC

clone size: once
D gene: -
J gene: TRBJ2-1
V gene: TRBV10-1
CDR3 protein: CASSESPETNEQFF
CDR3 DNA: TGCGCCAGCAGTGAGTCACCAGAGACTAATGAGCAGTTCTTC

clone size: -
D gene: TRBD1
J gene: TRBJ2-7
V gene: TRBV7-6
CDR3 protein: CASSLGDRTSYEQYF
CDR3 DNA: TGTGCCAGCAGCTTGGGGGACAGGACCTCCTACGAGCAGTACTTC

clone size: -
D gene: -
J gene: TRBJ2-7
V gene: TRBV9
CDR3 protein: CASSVGAAYEQYF
CDR3 DNA: TGTGCCAGCAGCGTAGGGGCAGCATACGAGCAGTACTTC

clone size: few
D gene: -
J gene: TRBJ2-3
V gene: TRBV2
CDR3 protein: CASHQPRVLGTDTQYF
CDR3 DNA: TGTGCCAGCCACCAGCCGAGGGTTCTGGGCACAGATACGCAGTATTTT

clone size: -
D gene: -
J gene: TRBJ2-3
V gene: TRBV15
CDR3 protein: CATSRDSQNTDTQYF
CDR3 DNA: TGTGCCACCAGCAGAGATTCGCAGAACACAGATACGCAGTATTTT

clone size: -
D gene: -
J gene: TRBJ1-4
V gene: TRBV14
CDR3 protein: CASSPLEATNEKLFF
CDR3 DNA: TGTGCCAGCAGCCCCCTTGAGGCAACTAATGAAAAACTGTTTTTT

clone size: -
D gene: -
J gene: TRBJ2-1
V gene: TRBV11-2
CDR3 protein: CASSLVRNEQFF
CDR3 DNA: TGTGCCAGCAGCTTAGTCCGCAATGAGCAGTTCTTC

clone size: once
D gene: TRBD1
J gene: TRBJ2-7
V gene: TRBV5-1
CDR3 protein: CASSPRPGQENYEQYF
CDR3 DNA: TGCGCCAGCAGCCCGCGACCGGGACAGGAGAACTACGAGCAGTACTTC

clone size: -
D gene: TRBD1
J gene: TRBJ1-1
V gene: TRBV2
CDR3 protein: CASRQQGVGTEAFF
CDR3 DNA: TGTGCCAGCAGACAACAGGGGGTAGGCACTGAAGCTTTCTTT

clone size: few
D gene: -
J gene: TRBJ1-1
V gene: TRBV5-1
CDR3 protein: CASSAGQTNTEAFF
CDR3 DNA: TGCGCCAGCAGCGCCGGACAGACGAACACTGAAGCTTTCTTT

clone size: -
D gene: -
J gene: TRBJ2-3
V gene: TRBV28
CDR3 protein: CATLVSPMMRTDTQYF
CDR3 DNA: TGTGCCACCTTAGTTTCCCCTATGATGAGAACAGATACGCAGTATTTT

clone size: -
D gene: TRBD2
J gene: TRBJ2-3
V gene: TRBV6-5
CDR3 protein: CASRASGTTDTQYF
CDR3 DNA: TGTGCCAGCAGGGCTAGCGGTACCACAGATACGCAGTATTTT

clone size: -
D gene: TRBD2
J gene: TRBJ2-1
V gene: TRBV7-9
CDR3 protein: CASSLDLGGRTYNEQFF
CDR3 DNA: TGTGCCAGCAGCTTAGATTTGGGCGGGAGGACTTACAATGAGCAGTTCTTC

clone size: few
D gene: -
J gene: TRBJ1-1
V gene: TRBV20-1
CDR3 protein: CSARADTEAFF
CDR3 DNA: TGCAGTGCTAGAGCAGACACTGAAGCTTTCTTT

clone size: few
D gene: TRBD1
J gene: TRBJ2-3
V gene: TRBV5-1
CDR3 protein: CASYGTGAEDTQYF
CDR3 DNA: TGCGCCAGCTATGGGACAGGGGCGGAAGATACGCAGTATTTT

clone size: -
D gene: -
J gene: TRBJ1-1
V gene: TRBV2
CDR3 protein: CASSEDGNTEAFF
CDR3 DNA: TGTGCCAGCAGTGAAGACGGGAACACTGAAGCTTTCTTT

clone size: -
D gene: TRBD1
J gene: TRBJ1-3
V gene: TRBV5-1
CDR3 protein: CASSWDRAENTIYF
CDR3 DNA: TGCGCCAGCAGCTGGGACAGGGCCGAAAACACCATATATTTT

clone size: -
D gene: -
J gene: TRBJ2-2
V gene: TRBV7-2
CDR3 protein: CASSLEAGQGRELFF
CDR3 DNA: TGTGCCAGCAGCTTAGAAGCGGGACAAGGAAGGGAGCTGTTTTTT

clone size: -
D gene: TRBD2
J gene: TRBJ2-5
V gene: TRBV2
CDR3 protein: CASTKGLGEETQYF
CDR3 DNA: TGTGCCAGCACCAAAGGACTAGGGGAAGAGACCCAGTACTTC

clone size: -
D gene: -
J gene: TRBJ1-2
V gene: TRBV14
CDR3 protein: CASRPASSSLYGYTF
CDR3 DNA: TGTGCCAGCAGGCCCGCTAGCAGCAGCCTCTATGGCTACACCTTC

clone size: -
D gene: -
J gene: TRBJ1-6
V gene: TRBV19
CDR3 protein: CASSIGQNNSPLHF
CDR3 DNA: TGTGCCAGTAGTATAGGACAGAATAATTCACCCCTCCACTTT

clone size: -
D gene: -
J gene: TRBJ1-1
V gene: TRBV15
CDR3 protein: CATSRDLIQAFF
CDR3 DNA: TGTGCCACCAGCAGAGACTTAATCCAAGCTTTCTTT

clone size: -
D gene: -
J gene: TRBJ1-5
V gene: TRBV19
CDR3 protein: CASSMGRPILADQPQHF
CDR3 DNA: TGTGCCAGTAGTATGGGGCGACCTATCCTCGCAGACCAGCCCCAGCATTTT

clone size: -
D gene: TRBD1
J gene: TRBJ2-1
V gene: TRBV7-6
CDR3 protein: CASSPHVGQMYNEQFF
CDR3 DNA: TGTGCCAGCAGCCCCCACGTGGGACAGATGTACAATGAGCAGTTCTTC

clone size: -
D gene: -
J gene: TRBJ2-3
V gene: TRBV5-4
CDR3 protein: CASSFQGSGWSPDTQYF
CDR3 DNA: TGTGCCAGCAGCTTTCAGGGAAGCGGGTGGAGCCCAGATACGCAGTATTTT